The 16 T cell receptor beta chains below come from one sample, sequenced in a study of blood T cell repertoires in COVID-19. Sequencing used immunoSEQ multiplex PCR; TCRdb keeps in-frame clones, though not all of them. This table holds hundreds of thousands of clones, roughly 89% found once. The specimen was peripheral blood. All receptors derive from a young woman who had recovered from COVID-19.

The chain uses TRBV6-2 or TRBV6-3 and TRBJ2-1, with 12 bases matching TRBD2. V trimming: 2 bases; J trimming: 0 bases; junction bases outside the gene matches: 5. Germline V CDR1 and CDR2: MNHEY, SVGEGT. This CDR3 has 18 residues. The CDR3 region is CASSYSGLAGSSYNEQFF. DNA for the CDR3: TGTGCCAGCAGTTACAGCGGACTAGCGGGAAGCTCCTACAATGAGCAGTTCTTC.

The J gene is TRBJ2-7, the V gene TRBV27, with 7 bases matching TRBD1. V lost 8 bases and J lost 9; bases outside the gene matches: 13. CDR3 size: 13 residues. The germline V gene has CDR1 MNHEY and CDR2 SMNVEV (reference sequence). The CDR3 sequence is CASGTSDRIGQYV. CDR3 coding DNA: TGTGCCAGCGGAACTTCGGACAGGATAGGGCAGTACGTC.

The chain has TRBV6-6 and TRBJ1-3; possibly TRBD1 for D (5 bases). V gave up 2 bases and J gave up 4 bases, with 15 bases separating them. Germline CDR1 and CDR2: MNHNY and SVGAGI (reference sequence). CDR3 length: 16 residues. CDR3 region: CASSYVVEPGGNTIYF. CDR3 sequence (DNA): TGTGCCAGCAGTTACGTGGTGGAACCAGGGGGAAACACCATATATTTT.

The chain carries TRBV7-2 and TRBJ2-5; 8 nucleotides align to TRBD2. This CDR3 has 15 amino acids. V lost 5 bases to trimming and J lost 3 bases; unmatched junction nucleotides: 8. Germline loops: CDR1 SGHTA, CDR2 FQGNSA. The CDR3 region is CASSPGLDPEETQYF. In DNA, the CDR3 is TGTGCCAGCAGCCCGGGACTAGACCCCGAAGAGACCCAGTACTTC.

The V and J genes are TRBV13 and TRBJ2-1, with 13 bases identical to TRBD2. The ends lost 0 bases at V and 7 bases at J; junction bases unmatched: 9. CDR1 and CDR2 from the germline V gene are PRHDT and FYEKMQ (reference sequence). This CDR3 region has 18 residues. The CDR3 DNA reads TGTGCCAGCAGCTTAGGCCTTTTGGGACTAGCGGGACGGAATGAGCAGTTCTTC. It encodes CASSLGLLGLAGRNEQFF.

The J gene is TRBJ2-1, the V gene TRBV4-2, with TRBD2 matching 8 bases. The germline CDR1 and CDR2 sequences are LGHNA and YNFKEQ. The V and J ends lost 0 bases and 8 bases, in that order; junction bases with no gene match: 9. The CDR3 has 16 residues. The CDR3 region has the DNA TGTGCCAGCAGCCAAGAATCAAGCGGGAGTGGGCATGAGCAGTTCTTC. Residues: CASSQESSGSGHEQFF.

This chain uses TRBV24-1 with TRBJ1-2; D gene unclear. V lost 5 bases and J 5 bases, leaving 11 bases between the germline ends. Germline CDR1 is KGHDR and CDR2 is SFDVKD. This CDR3 has 13 residues. The CDR3 loop is CATSGRRGYGYTF. Here the CDR3 DNA reads TGTGCCACCAGTGGACGGAGAGGATATGGCTACACCTTC.

The V and J genes are TRBV10-3 and TRBJ1-2; 9 nucleotides align to TRBD1. Per germline, CDR1 ENHRY and CDR2 SYGVKD. Trimming took 7 bases from V and 11 from J; bases not matched to a gene: 11. The CDR3 loop spans 13 amino acids. The CDR3 loop reads CAIITGQGDSYTF. The CDR3 nucleotides are TGTGCCATCATTACGGGACAGGGTGATTCATACACCTTC.

This chain uses TRBV10-3 with TRBJ1-5, with TRBD1 matching over 9 bases. The germline CDR1 and CDR2 sequences are ENHRY and SYGVKD. This CDR3 is 17 amino acids long. The V segment lost 0 bases and the J segment 4 bases; nucleotides outside the gene matches: 7. The CDR3 DNA reads as TGTGCCATCAGTGAGTCTTCGGGACAGGGTTTTAATCAGCCCCAGCATTTT. This sequence encodes CAISESSGQGFNQPQHF.

Written as DNA, the CDR3 is TGTGCCAGCAGCAAAGGGACAAGGGGCGCCGGGGAGCTGTTTTTT. It encodes CASSKGTRGAGELFF. V gene TRBV5-4 combines with J gene TRBJ2-2; D may be TRBD1 (6 bases). The CDR3 runs 15 residues. Germline-derived CDR1 and CDR2 are SGHNT and YYREEE (reference sequence). The germline V and J ends were trimmed by 4 bases and 6 bases, with 16 bases remaining between them.

Worth noting for this clone: The same CDR3 also results from other DNA sequences found in this sample. The rearrangement links TRBV6-5 to TRBJ1-1; maybe TRBD1 (6 bases). CDR1 and CDR2 from the germline V gene are MNHEY and SVGAGI. This CDR3 has 16 residues. Deletions cut 0 bases from V and 0 bases from J, with 11 bases between. The CDR3: CASSYSTGGMNTEAFF. For the CDR3, the DNA is TGTGCCAGCAGTTACTCGACAGGCGGCATGAACACTGAAGCTTTCTTT.

The count of this clone is one. The chain couples TRBV7-2 to TRBJ1-2; D perhaps matches TRBD1 (5 bases). Germline V gene data show CDR1 as SGHTA and CDR2 as FQGNSA. The CDR3 loop spans 13 amino acids. Trimming stripped 1 base from V and 7 bases from J, with 10 bases between. CDR3 sequence reads: CASSLEQVSGYTF. Written as DNA, the CDR3 is TGTGCCAGCAGCTTAGAACAGGTTTCTGGCTACACCTTC.

This chain links TRBV18 with TRBJ1-3; D might be TRBD1 (6 bases). Germline loops: CDR1 KGHSH, CDR2 LQKENI. V lost 0 bases and J 1 base, leaving 13 bases between the germline ends. CDR3 length equals 17 residues. Here the CDR3 DNA reads TGTGCCAGCTCACCACCGAGCAGGGGTTCTTCTGGAAACACCATATATTTT. Translation: CASSPPSRGSSGNTIYF.

The CDR3 region has the DNA TGTGCCAGCAGCCAACAGGGTATCGGTGAAAAACTGTTTTTT. This sequence encodes CASSQQGIGEKLFF. The chain couples TRBV6-5 to TRBJ1-4, with D possibly matching TRBD1 (6 bases). The V end lost 6 bases, the J end lost 7 bases, and 15 bases lay between the germline ends. Germline V gene data show CDR1 as MNHEY and CDR2 as SVGAGI. The CDR3 sequence is 14 residues long.

This clone was observed a handful of times. The J gene is TRBJ1-6, the V gene TRBV5-3; TRBD1 matches at 8 bases. Being an ORF, TRBV5-3 has a function that is uncertain. The CDR3 is made up of 11 amino acids. V was pared by 10 bases and J by 10 bases, with 4 bases of the junction left unmatched. The chain's CDR3 is CADRGQSPLHF. In DNA, the CDR3 is TGTGCCGACAGGGGACAATCACCCCTCCACTTT.

The chain combines TRBV4-3 with TRBJ1-1; 9 bases map to TRBD1. The CDR3 loop spans 15 amino acids. With 4 bases clipped from V and 5 bases from J, the junction kept 8 bases outside the gene matches. The V gene's germline CDR1 is LGHNA and CDR2 YSLEER. Written as DNA, the CDR3 is TGCGCCAGCAGCCCCGGGACAGGGTTAGGTACTGAAGCTTTCTTT. It codes for CASSPGTGLGTEAFF.